This note documents a single T cell receptor (beta chain) sequence. This clone has a handful of counts. Its antigen is not yet known. One base away there is no much larger clone; base qualities are not given. Each donor gave one peripheral blood draw, averaging approximately 120 mL, which was collected into heparinised tubes. A BD FACSAria II and a panel including CD45RO, CCR7, CD25, CD127, CD95 and CD27 were used to sort naive, central memory, regulatory and stem cell-like memory CD4+ T cells. Every sorted population had a purity above 95%. Right away, PBMCs were isolated by Lymphoprep density gradient centrifugation and were stained directly, with no culture step. So that batch effects would be minimized, each experiment stained and sorted samples in pairs, pairing one healthy donor with one patient. The record originates from a study of beta chain features in type 1 diabetes (dated by TCRdb to between 2017 and 2018). Background on the whole study: Mean age, gender distribution, total cell number and subset yield were not different between patients and healthy donors. Regulatory and stem cell-like memory subsets were obtained from only 8 patients and roughly eight healthy donors, while naive and central memory subsets were obtained from all 30 or so donors. A total of approximately 110,000,000 sorted cells were examined across all samples, and a strong correlation was observed between cell number per subset and RNA yield. The study compared the TCRB repertoires of sorted circulating CD4+ T cell subsets in recently diagnosed type 1 diabetes patients with those in matched healthy donors.

Trimming at the junction amounts to 3 bases on V and 3 bases on J, and the germline ends lie 12 bases apart. CDR1 and CDR2 are read off the germline V gene as ENHRY and SYGVKD. The CDR3 sequence holds 15 residues, the cysteine and phenylalanine included. Left in the record is the CDR3 DNA by itself, 45 bases read in frame from the first base. The High Capacity cDNA Reverse Transcription Kit was used to reverse transcribe all of the isolated RNA, meaning that expressed TCRB transcripts were what got sequenced. Naive, central memory and regulatory T cell samples underwent deep immunoSEQ sequencing, averaging approximately 3.5 million total reads per sample. Sorted cells were lysed in RLT buffer and RNA was extracted with DNase-treated RNeasy Micro or Mini kits, depending on cell number. Each cell subset was processed separately to prevent cross-contamination, with patient and healthy donor samples processed together. Using the immunoSEQ multiplex PCR, TCRB sequences were amplified from cDNA into 87-bp fragments spanning the CDR3 region. Sequencing of the amplicons was performed on the Illumina HiSeq platform. In the original analysis: PCR bias was corrected computationally using synthetic template baselines, and reads within Hamming distance 2 were collapsed, with unmergeable singletons discarded. Reads were aligned against IMGT to assign V, D and J genes, CDR3 length and insertions or deletions at six rearrangement sites. Within each subset, clonotype counts were normalized to the number of sorted cells before true diversity and Gini coefficients were calculated with the tcR R package. The overlap coefficient, calculated on TCRB nucleotide sequences, was used to measure repertoire sharing. As a proxy for the pre-selection repertoire, out-of-frame TCRB sequences from naive cells were analyzed. TCRdb took over this immuneACCESS table, retaining in-frame rearrangements with V and J assigned. Such tables are incomplete; in checked studies, under half of the missing clones stem from an unresolved V gene, and the remainder is unexplained. That table gives V, J and clone size, and the DNA gave D and trimming. The sample table records some 410,000 clones; about an eighth of these occur just once. The ten largest clones take up about 0.045% of the sample.

Study-wide conclusions, independent of this receptor: Because cDNA was sequenced instead of genomic DNA, activated cells with high expression could be over-represented, although the groups did not differ in activation or CD3 levels. Naive, central memory and regulatory TCRB repertoires appeared to be more alike among patients than among healthy donors. Patients with type 1 diabetes made fewer insertions and deleted more nucleotides at VDJ recombination sites, implying thymic rearrangement abnormalities. HLA sub-analyses involved small numbers of individuals, so any influence of HLA type on TCRB rearrangement remained unresolved. A moderate but significant shortening of TCRB CDR3 length was observed in type 1 diabetes patients in all four CD4+ subsets. PCR might favor shorter templates, but patient and control samples were amplified and corrected together, so any skew would affect both groups equally.

Sequences were obtained from naive CD4+ T cells from blood. The cell subset or site label here, explained by the study, means: true naive CD4+ T cells. Rearrangement joined TRBV10-3 to TRBJ1-5, with a weak D call of TRBD1 (5 bases match). The source of this sequence is a woman younger than 30 in good health. CDR3 protein: CAISEKQVNNQPQHF. The DNA is TGTGCCATCAGTGAAAAACAGGTTAACAATCAGCCCCAGCATTTT.